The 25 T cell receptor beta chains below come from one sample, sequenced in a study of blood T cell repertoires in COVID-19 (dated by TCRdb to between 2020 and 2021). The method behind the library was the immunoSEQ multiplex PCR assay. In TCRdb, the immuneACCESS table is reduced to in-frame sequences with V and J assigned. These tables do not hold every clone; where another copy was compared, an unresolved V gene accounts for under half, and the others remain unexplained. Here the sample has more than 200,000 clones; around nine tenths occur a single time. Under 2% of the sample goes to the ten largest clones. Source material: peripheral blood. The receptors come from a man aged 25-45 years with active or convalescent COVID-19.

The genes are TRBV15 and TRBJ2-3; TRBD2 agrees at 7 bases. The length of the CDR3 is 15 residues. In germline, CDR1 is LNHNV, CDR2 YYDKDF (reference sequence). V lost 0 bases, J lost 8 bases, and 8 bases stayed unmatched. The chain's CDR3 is CATSRDQAGRGTQYF. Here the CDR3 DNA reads TGTGCCACCAGCAGAGATCAGGCAGGGAGGGGTACGCAGTATTTT.

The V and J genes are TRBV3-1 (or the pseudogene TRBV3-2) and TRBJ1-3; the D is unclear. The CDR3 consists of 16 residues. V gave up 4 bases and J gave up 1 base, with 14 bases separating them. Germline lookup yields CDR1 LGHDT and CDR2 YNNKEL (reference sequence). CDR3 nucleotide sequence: TGTGCCAGCAGCCCCGGCGAGGGAGGGTCTGGAAACACCATATATTTT. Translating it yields CASSPGEGGSGNTIYF.

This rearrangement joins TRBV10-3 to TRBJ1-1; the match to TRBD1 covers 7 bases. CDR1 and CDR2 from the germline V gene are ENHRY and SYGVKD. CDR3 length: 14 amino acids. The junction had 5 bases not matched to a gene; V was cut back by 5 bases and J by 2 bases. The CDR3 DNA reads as TGTGCCATCAGTTCGGGACAGCCTAACACTGAAGCTTTCTTT. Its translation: CAISSGQPNTEAFF.

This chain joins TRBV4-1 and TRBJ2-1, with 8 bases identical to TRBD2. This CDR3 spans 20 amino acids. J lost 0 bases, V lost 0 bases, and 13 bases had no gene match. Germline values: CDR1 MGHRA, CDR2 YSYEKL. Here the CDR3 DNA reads TGCGCCAGCAGCCAAGAAAAAAGGATGCGGGGGGCAAGCTCCTACAATGAGCAGTTCTTC. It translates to CASSQEKRMRGASSYNEQFF.

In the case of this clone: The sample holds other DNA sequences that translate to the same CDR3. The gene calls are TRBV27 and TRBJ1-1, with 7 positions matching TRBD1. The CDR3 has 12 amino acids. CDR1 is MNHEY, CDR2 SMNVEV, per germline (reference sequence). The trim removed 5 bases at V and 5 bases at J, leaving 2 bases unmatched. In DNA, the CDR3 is TGTGCCAGCAGTGCACAGGGGACTGAAGCTTTCTTT. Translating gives CASSAQGTEAFF.

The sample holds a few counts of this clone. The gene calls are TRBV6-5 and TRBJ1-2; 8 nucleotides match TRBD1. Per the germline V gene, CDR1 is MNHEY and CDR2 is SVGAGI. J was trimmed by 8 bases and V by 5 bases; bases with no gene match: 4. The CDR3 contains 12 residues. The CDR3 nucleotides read TGTGCCAGCAGTAATACAGGGGGGGGCTACACCTTC. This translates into CASSNTGGGYTF.

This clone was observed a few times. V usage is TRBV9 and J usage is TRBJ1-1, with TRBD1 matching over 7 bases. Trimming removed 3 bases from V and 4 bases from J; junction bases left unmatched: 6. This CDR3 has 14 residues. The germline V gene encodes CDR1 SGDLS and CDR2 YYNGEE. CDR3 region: CASSAQGMVTEAFF. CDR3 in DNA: TGTGCCAGCAGCGCACAGGGGATGGTCACTGAAGCTTTCTTT.

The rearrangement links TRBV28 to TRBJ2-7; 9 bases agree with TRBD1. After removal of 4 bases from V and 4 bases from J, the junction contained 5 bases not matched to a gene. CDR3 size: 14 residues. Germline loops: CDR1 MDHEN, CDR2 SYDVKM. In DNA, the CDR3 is TGTGCCAGCAGTTCAACCGGGACAGGGTACGAGCAGTACTTC. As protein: CASSSTGTGYEQYF.

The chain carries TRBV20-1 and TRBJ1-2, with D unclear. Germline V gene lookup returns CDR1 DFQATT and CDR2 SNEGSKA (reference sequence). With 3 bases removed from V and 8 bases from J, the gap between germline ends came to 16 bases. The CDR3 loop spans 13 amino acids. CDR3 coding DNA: TGCAGTGCTAGTGTGCCGGGATCATCAGGCTACACCTTC. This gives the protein CSASVPGSSGYTF.

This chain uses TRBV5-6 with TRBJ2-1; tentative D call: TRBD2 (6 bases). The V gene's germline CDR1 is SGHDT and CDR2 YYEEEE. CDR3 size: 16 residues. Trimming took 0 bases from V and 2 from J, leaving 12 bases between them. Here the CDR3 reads CASSLVLAEPYNEQFF. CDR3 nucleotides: TGTGCCAGCAGCTTGGTTTTAGCGGAACCCTACAATGAGCAGTTCTTC.

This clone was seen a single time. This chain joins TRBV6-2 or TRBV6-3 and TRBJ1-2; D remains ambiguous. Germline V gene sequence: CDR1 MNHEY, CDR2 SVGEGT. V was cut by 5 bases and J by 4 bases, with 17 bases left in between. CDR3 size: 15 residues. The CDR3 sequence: CASSNKAGSLYGYTF. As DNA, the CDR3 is TGTGCCAGCAGTAACAAGGCGGGCAGCCTCTATGGCTACACCTTC.

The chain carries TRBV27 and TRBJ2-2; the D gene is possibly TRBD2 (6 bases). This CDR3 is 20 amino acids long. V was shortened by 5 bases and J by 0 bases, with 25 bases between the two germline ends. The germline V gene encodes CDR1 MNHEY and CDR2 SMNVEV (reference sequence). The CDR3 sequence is CASSPTQTGGTDANTGELFF. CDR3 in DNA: TGTGCCAGCAGTCCCACTCAAACGGGCGGGACTGACGCGAACACCGGGGAGCTGTTTTTT.

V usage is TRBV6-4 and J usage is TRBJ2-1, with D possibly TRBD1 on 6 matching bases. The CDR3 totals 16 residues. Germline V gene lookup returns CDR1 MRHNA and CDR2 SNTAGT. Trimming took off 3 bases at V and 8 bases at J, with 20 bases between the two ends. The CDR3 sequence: CASSETGSLGGDEQFF. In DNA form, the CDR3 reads TGTGCCAGCAGTGAGACAGGCTCCTTAGGTGGGGATGAGCAGTTCTTC.

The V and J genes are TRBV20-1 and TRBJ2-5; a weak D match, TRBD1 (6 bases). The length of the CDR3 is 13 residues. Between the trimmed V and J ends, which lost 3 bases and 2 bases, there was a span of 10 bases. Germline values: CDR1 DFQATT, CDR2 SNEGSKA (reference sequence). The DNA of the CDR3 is TGCAGTGCTAGTGTCGACAGGCAAGAGACCCAGTACTTC. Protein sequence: CSASVDRQETQYF.

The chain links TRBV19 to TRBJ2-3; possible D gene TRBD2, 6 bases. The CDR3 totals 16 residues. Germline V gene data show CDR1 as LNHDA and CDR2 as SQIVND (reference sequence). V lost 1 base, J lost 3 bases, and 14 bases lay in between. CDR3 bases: TGTGCCAGTAGTATAGTGTTCGGGACTCTAACAGATACGCAGTATTTT. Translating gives CASSIVFGTLTDTQYF. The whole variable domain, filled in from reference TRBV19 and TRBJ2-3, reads DGGITQSPKYLFRKEGQNVTLSCEQNLNHDAMYWYRQDPGQGLRLIYYSQIVNDFQKGDIAEGYSVSREKKESFPLTVTSAQKNPTAFYLCASSIVFGTLTDTQYFGPGTRLTVL.

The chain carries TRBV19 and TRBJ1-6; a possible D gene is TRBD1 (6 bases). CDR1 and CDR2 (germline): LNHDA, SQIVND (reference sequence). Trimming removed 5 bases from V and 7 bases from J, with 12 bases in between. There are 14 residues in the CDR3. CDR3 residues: CASSSGTSNSPLHF. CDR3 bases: TGTGCCAGTAGTTCCGGGACAAGCAATTCACCCCTCCACTTT.

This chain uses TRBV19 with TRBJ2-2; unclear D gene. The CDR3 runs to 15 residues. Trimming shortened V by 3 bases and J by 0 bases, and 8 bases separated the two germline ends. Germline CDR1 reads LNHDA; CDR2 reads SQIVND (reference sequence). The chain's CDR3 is CASSIPRANTGELFF. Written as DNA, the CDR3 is TGTGCCAGTAGTATTCCTAGAGCGAACACCGGGGAGCTGTTTTTT.

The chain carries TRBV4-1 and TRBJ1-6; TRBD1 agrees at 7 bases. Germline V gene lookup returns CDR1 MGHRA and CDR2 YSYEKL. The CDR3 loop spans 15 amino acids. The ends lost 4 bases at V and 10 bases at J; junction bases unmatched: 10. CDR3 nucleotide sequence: TGCGCCAGCAGCCGAGAGGAACAGGGGAGCTCACCCCTCCACTTT. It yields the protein CASSREEQGSSPLHF.

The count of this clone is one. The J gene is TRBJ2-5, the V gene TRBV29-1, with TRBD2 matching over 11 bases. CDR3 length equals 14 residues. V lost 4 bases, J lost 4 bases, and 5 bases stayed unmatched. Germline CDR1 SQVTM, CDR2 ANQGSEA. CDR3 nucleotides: TGCAGCGTTGGAGTAGCGGGGGGGCCAGAGACCCAGTACTTC. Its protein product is CSVGVAGGPETQYF.

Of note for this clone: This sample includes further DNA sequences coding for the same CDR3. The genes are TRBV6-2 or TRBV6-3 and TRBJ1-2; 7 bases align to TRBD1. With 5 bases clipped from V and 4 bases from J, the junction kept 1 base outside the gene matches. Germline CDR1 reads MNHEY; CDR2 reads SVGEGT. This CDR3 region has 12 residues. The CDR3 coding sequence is TGTGCCAGCAGTAGGGACAGCTATGGCTACACCTTC. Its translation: CASSRDSYGYTF.

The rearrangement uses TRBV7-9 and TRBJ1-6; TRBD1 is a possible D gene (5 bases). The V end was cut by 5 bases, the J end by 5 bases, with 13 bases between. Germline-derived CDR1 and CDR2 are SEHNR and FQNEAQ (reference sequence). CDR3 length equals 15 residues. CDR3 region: CASSRSPGDNSPLHF. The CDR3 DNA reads TGTGCCAGCAGCCGGTCCCCGGGGGATAATTCACCCCTCCACTTT.

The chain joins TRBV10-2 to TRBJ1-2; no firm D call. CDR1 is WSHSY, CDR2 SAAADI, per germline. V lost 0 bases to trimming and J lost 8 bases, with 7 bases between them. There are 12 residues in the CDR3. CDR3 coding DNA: TGCGCCAGCAGTGAGTCCAGTCAAGGCTACACCTTC. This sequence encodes CASSESSQGYTF.

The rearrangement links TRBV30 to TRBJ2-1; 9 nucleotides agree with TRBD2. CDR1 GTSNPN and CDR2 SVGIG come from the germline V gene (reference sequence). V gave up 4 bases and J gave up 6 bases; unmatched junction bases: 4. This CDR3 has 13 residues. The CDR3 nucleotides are TGTGCCTGGACTCGGCGGGGGGGCAATGAGCAGTTCTTC. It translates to CAWTRRGGNEQFF.

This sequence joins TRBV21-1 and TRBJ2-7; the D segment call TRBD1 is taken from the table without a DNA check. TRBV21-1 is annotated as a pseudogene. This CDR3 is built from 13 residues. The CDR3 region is CASSVMGPNEQYF. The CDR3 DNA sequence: TGTGCCAGCAGCGTGATGGGCCCCAACGAGCAGTACTTC.

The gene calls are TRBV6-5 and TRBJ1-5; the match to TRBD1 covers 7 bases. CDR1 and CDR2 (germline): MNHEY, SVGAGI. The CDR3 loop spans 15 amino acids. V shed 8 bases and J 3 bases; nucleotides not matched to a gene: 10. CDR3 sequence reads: CASLLGTVLNQPQHF. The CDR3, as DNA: TGTGCCAGCCTTCTAGGGACAGTTCTCAATCAGCCCCAGCATTTT.